This is a list of T cell receptor beta chains from one sample in a study of cytomegalovirus exposure and HLA in healthy donors. Method: immunoSEQ multiplex PCR; TCRdb's copy keeps in-frame clones and lacks some. The sample yields 100,000 or so clones, about three quarters seen once. Sequenced input: PBMCs. Every receptor here comes from a woman in her 40s in good health and CMV-seropositive. The CDR3 runs from the conserved cysteine through the conserved F or W. The order of the fields is CDR3 length, clone size, V gene, D gene, J gene, CDR3 DNA, CDR3 protein. D genes are given only for firm matches. Clone size is stated in some rows and not others, as once, few, many or a class when expanded.

14	-	TRBV7-2	TRBD2	TRBJ2-3	TGTGCCAGCATTGCGGGAGTAGCGTCGGATACGCAGTATTTT	CASIAGVASDTQYF
16	many	TRBV4-3	TRBD1	TRBJ1-3	TGCGCCAGCAGCCAAGATATCGGGACAGGGGGAAACACCATATATTTT	CASSQDIGTGGNTIYF
15	-	TRBV19	TRBD2	TRBJ2-2	TGTGCCAGTGCCGACCGGGGGGGGAACACCGGGGAGCTGTTTTTT	CASADRGGNTGELFF
16	-	TRBV27	TRBD2	TRBJ2-3	TGTGCCAGCAGTCTTCTCGCGGGAGGGAGCACAGATACGCAGTATTTT	CASSLLAGGSTDTQYF
14	-	TRBV6-1	TRBD1	TRBJ2-3	TGTGCCAGCAGCGCAACAGGGGATCCAGATACGCAGTATTTT	CASSATGDPDTQYF
15	-	TRBV7-9	-	TRBJ2-7	TGTGCCAGCAGCTTAGAAGCAGGGGCCTCCTACGAGCAGTACTTC	CASSLEAGASYEQYF
14	-	TRBV18	-	TRBJ1-4	TGTGCCAGCTCGCCGCCGACAGCTAATGAAAAACTGTTTTTT	CASSPPTANEKLFF
14	-	TRBV5-1	-	TRBJ2-2	TGCGCCAGCAGCTTGGGGCCAGGCCCCGGGGAGCTGTTTTTT	CASSLGPGPGELFF
14	once	TRBV6-5	-	TRBJ1-6	TGTGCCAGCAAGGCCAGGGCCGTTAATTCACCCCTCCACTTT	CASKARAVNSPLHF
14	-	TRBV7-2	TRBD2	TRBJ2-5	TGTGCCAGCAGCACTAGCGGGACGGGAGAGACCCAGTACTTC	CASSTSGTGETQYF
14	-	TRBV7-2	TRBD1	TRBJ2-1	TGTGCCAGCACCCTTCTGAGGGGGCGCAATGAGCAGTTCTTC	CASTLLRGRNEQFF
15	-	TRBV4-2	TRBD1	TRBJ1-2	TGTGCCAGCAGCCAAACGGGACAGGGGTTAGATGGCTACACCTTC	CASSQTGQGLDGYTF
16	-	TRBV7-6	TRBD1	TRBJ2-1	TGTGCCAGCAGCTTAGGGGGACAGGGCTGGGACAATGAGCAGTTCTTC	CASSLGGQGWDNEQFF
18	few	TRBV5-6	-	TRBJ1-2	TGTGCCAGCAGCTTGGCCACGGGGGACCTTCCCACTAACTATGGCTACACCTTC	CASSLATGDLPTNYGYTF
17	-	TRBV28	TRBD1	TRBJ1-5	TGTGCCAGCAGTTCCGCCGGGACAGGGGGGCTCAATCAGCCCCAGCATTTT	CASSSAGTGGLNQPQHF
17	-	TRBV28	TRBD2	TRBJ2-1	TGTGCCAGCAGTTCCCCCCGGGGTAGCGGGAGTAGGAATGAGCAGTTCTTC	CASSSPRGSGSRNEQFF
14	few	TRBV28	-	TRBJ2-5	TGTGCCAGCAGTCACCAGGGAAGAAGGGAGACCCAGTACTTC	CASSHQGRRETQYF
14	-	TRBV5-6	TRBD1	TRBJ1-6	TGTGCCAGCAGCTTTACAGGGGAATACTCACCCCTCCACTTT	CASSFTGEYSPLHF
15	-	TRBV9	TRBD2	TRBJ2-1	TGTGCCAGCAGCTCTAGCGGGACGGCCTACAATGAGCAGTTCTTC	CASSSSGTAYNEQFF